This T cell receptor (beta chain) originates from a study of T cell responses to AZD1222 COVID-19 vaccine. Clones were read by immunoSEQ multiplex PCR, and TCRdb kept only the in-frame ones, dropping some. The table lists fewer than 120,000 clones, roughly 90% of them singletons. Details on this clone: What it binds is not known.

Study-level results: Only five or six individuals given AZD1222 were seropositive at baseline. Unmutated variant regions are reportedly targeted by nearly half of spike-specific TCRs. White British people made up most donors, females outnumbered males, and clonal diversity was possibly underestimated.

Sequencing used peripheral blood, obtained 28 days after the second AZD1222 dose. The source of this sequence is an adult who received the AZD1222 COVID-19 vaccine.

DNA for the CDR3: TGTGCCAGCAGCTTATCCGGGATCAACACTGAAGCTTTCTTT. Its protein is CASSLSGINTEAFF. This chain uses TRBV7-2 with TRBJ1-1; no clear D. CDR1 SGHTA and CDR2 FQGNSA come from the germline V gene. V was clipped by 2 bases and J by 2 bases, with 9 bases between them. This CDR3 has 14 residues.